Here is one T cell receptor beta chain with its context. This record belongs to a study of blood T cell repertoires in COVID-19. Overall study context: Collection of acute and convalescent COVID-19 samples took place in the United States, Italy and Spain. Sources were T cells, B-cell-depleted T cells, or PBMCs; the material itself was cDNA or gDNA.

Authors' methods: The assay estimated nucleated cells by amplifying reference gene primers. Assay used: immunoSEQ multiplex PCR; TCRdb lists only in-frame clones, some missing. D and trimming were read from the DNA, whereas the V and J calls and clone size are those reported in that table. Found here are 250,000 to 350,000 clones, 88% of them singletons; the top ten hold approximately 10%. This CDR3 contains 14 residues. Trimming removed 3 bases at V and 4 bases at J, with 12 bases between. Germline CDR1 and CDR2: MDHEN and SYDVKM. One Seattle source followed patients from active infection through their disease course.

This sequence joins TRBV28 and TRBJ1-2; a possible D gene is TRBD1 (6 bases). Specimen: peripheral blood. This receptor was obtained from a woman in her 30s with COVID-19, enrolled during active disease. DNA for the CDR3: TGTGCCAGCAGTTTGTCCGGGGGGGCCTATGGCTACACCTTC. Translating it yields CASSLSGGAYGYTF.